Listed here are 10 T cell receptor beta chains from one sample, sequenced in a study of OX40 agonist ivuxolimab in advanced cancers. Using immunoSEQ multiplex PCR, the repertoire was profiled, and TCRdb retains in-frame clones only, with some absent. This sample has under 45,000 clones, with 75% to 90% found just once. The source material was CD4+ or CD8+ T cells sorted from blood, sampled in a trial of the OX40 agonist ivuxolimab. The receptors stem from an adult with an advanced solid tumor such as melanoma, head and neck, liver or kidney cancer.

The gene calls are TRBV11-2 and TRBJ1-5; D unresolved. V shed 2 bases and J shed 5 bases, with 13 bases lying between them. Germline CDR1 SGHAT, CDR2 FQNNGV. The CDR3 is made up of 15 amino acids. The CDR3 DNA sequence: TGTGCCAGCAGCTTATATGGGTTGATGGATCAGCCCCAGCATTTT. Translation gives CASSLYGLMDQPQHF.

The chain recombines TRBV5-4 with TRBJ2-5; 12 bases line up with TRBD2. V shed 3 bases and J 4 bases; nucleotides not matched to a gene: 4. Germline V gene data show CDR1 as SGHNT and CDR2 as YYREEE (reference sequence). The CDR3 consists of 15 residues. CDR3 DNA: TGTGCCAGCAGCTCCGGACTAGCGGGATTAGAGACCCAGTACTTC. This codes for CASSSGLAGLETQYF. Full variable domain (missing parts from reference TRBV5-4 and TRBJ2-5): ETGVTQSPTHLIKTRGQQVTLRCSSQSGHNTVSWYQQALGQGPQFIFQYYREEENGRGNFPPRFSGLQFPNYSSELNVNALELDDSALYLCASSSGLAGLETQYFGPGTRLLVL.

The chain employs TRBV29-1 and TRBJ1-6; D may be TRBD1 (6 bases). Trimming left V 6 bases short and J 9 bases short, with 18 bases between. Germline V CDR1 and CDR2: SQVTM, ANQGSEA. The CDR3 runs to 14 residues. CDR3 residues: CSVRNSGASSPLHF. In nucleotides, the CDR3 is TGCAGCGTACGCAACTCGGGGGCGTCTTCACCCCTCCACTTT.

In this sample, this clone turned up a few times. The chain joins TRBV4-3 to TRBJ2-7; D ambiguous. The CDR3 is 16 amino acids. The germline gives CDR1 LGHNA, CDR2 YSLEER. V was shortened by 0 bases and J by 1 base, with 13 bases between the two germline ends. CDR3 amino acids: CASSQEMEHRSYEQYF. The CDR3 nucleotides read TGCGCCAGCAGCCAAGAGATGGAACACCGTTCCTACGAGCAGTACTTC.

There are a few counts of this clone. The chain recombines TRBV7-2 with TRBJ2-1; the D gene could be TRBD1 or TRBD2 (5 bases each). The germline V and J ends were trimmed by 0 bases and 3 bases, with 12 bases remaining between them. The CDR3 contains 16 residues. Germline CDR1 and CDR2: SGHTA and FQGNSA. CDR3 region: CASSLAWGLNYNEQFF. The CDR3 DNA sequence: TGTGCCAGCAGCTTAGCGTGGGGGTTAAACTACAATGAGCAGTTCTTC.

The CDR3 loop reads CASSLGRESGYTF. CDR3 coding DNA: TGTGCCAGCAGCTTAGGCAGGGAATCGGGCTACACCTTC. The genes are TRBV7-9 and TRBJ1-2; possible D gene TRBD1, 5 bases. Germline V gene data show CDR1 as SEHNR and CDR2 as FQNEAQ (reference sequence). This CDR3 region has 13 residues. V was shortened by 1 base and J by 8 bases, with 11 bases between the two germline ends.

V is TRBV7-2 and J is TRBJ1-3; the match to TRBD1 covers 7 bases. Germline V lookup: CDR1 SGHTA, CDR2 FQGNSA. The CDR3 is made up of 13 amino acids. The V and J ends lost 5 bases and 5 bases, in that order; junction bases with no gene match: 3. CDR3 residues: CASSPGGRNTIYF. The CDR3 bases are TGTGCCAGCAGCCCAGGGGGACGAAACACCATATATTTT.

V is TRBV10-3 and J is TRBJ1-2; no clear D. This CDR3 contains 13 residues. Trimming took off 0 bases at V and 3 bases at J, with 5 bases between the two ends. Per germline, CDR1 ENHRY and CDR2 SYGVKD. The CDR3 nucleotides are TGTGCCATCAGTGAGTCTGAGTACTATGGCTACACCTTC. The encoded protein is CAISESEYYGYTF.

The V gene is TRBV15, the J gene TRBJ2-7; 7 nucleotides match TRBD1. The CDR3 runs 14 residues. Germline V lookup: CDR1 LNHNV, CDR2 YYDKDF (reference sequence). V was pared by 6 bases and J by 0 bases, with 5 bases of the junction left unmatched. The CDR3 DNA sequence: TGTGCCACCAGGAAAGACAGGGCCTCCTACGAGCAGTACTTC. It codes for CATRKDRASYEQYF.

The CDR3 sequence is CSVEDGRGGSTDTQYF. CDR3 DNA: TGCAGCGTTGAAGATGGGCGGGGGGGAAGCACAGATACGCAGTATTTT. The chain carries TRBV29-1 and TRBJ2-3; 9 positions match TRBD2. The CDR3 is made up of 16 amino acids. J gave up 0 bases and V 0 bases, and 4 bases lay outside the gene matches. CDR1 and CDR2 (germline): SQVTM, ANQGSEA.